This TCR beta chain was found in a study of blood T cell repertoires in COVID-19. Study as a whole: Samples of COVID-19 (acute and convalescent) were obtained from the United States, Italy and Spain.

Trimming pared 1 base from V and 0 bases from J, leaving 11 bases between. The CDR3 has 16 amino acids. From germline, CDR1 is SGDLS and CDR2 YYNGEE. Authors' data handling: Reference gene primer amplification yielded estimated nucleated cell counts. The data were produced by immunoSEQ multiplex PCR, yet TCRdb's version contains in-frame clones alone and is incomplete. The DNA was the basis for D and trimming; V, J and clone size are from that table. The sample yields 200,000 or so clones, under 90% seen once. The chain combines TRBV9 with TRBJ2-1; D is ambiguous. The material sequenced was peripheral blood. This clonotype was sampled from a human donor in a cohort sampled during active COVID-19. CDR3 amino acids: CASSVSAESSYNEQFF. Here the CDR3 DNA reads TGTGCCAGCAGCGTATCGGCGGAGAGCTCCTACAATGAGCAGTTCTTC.